A single sample gave rise to the 15 T cell receptor beta chains below, sequenced in a study of response to subunit inactivated influenza vaccine. TCRdb fed the RT-PCR reads into MiXCR, producing one record per CDR3 protein. The sample consists of about 620,000 distinct CDR3 sequences, approximately 10% of them appearing once. The sequencing here drew on PBMCs from blood, taken on the day of vaccination. The receptor source for this set is a man aged 45-60 years who received an inactivated influenza vaccine.

This clonotype appeared a few times. This chain uses TRBV5-6 with TRBJ2-1; TRBD2 matches at 9 bases. The germline CDR1 and CDR2 sequences are SGHDT and YYEEEE. The CDR3 loop spans 16 amino acids. Germline trimming cut 2 bases from V and 2 bases from J; bases unmatched to any gene: 5. In nucleotides, the CDR3 is TGTGCCAGCAGCTTACTAGCGGGTCAAACCTACAATGAGCAGTTCTTC. It is translated as CASSLLAGQTYNEQFF.

The chain has TRBV12-3 or TRBV12-4 and TRBJ2-5; D perhaps matches TRBD2 (6 bases). The CDR3 covers 16 residues. Trimming stripped 3 bases from V and 4 bases from J, with 18 bases between. In nucleotides, the CDR3 is TGTGCCAGCAGTTTTCATGGAGGGCCCGTAGGAGAGACCCAGTACTTC. Encoded protein: CASSFHGGPVGETQYF.

This clonotype has more than one count but fewer than ten. The chain employs TRBV6-2 or TRBV6-3 and TRBJ2-7; 12 bases are shared with TRBD2. The CDR3 contains 22 residues. With 5 bases clipped from V and 4 bases from J, the junction kept 27 bases outside the gene matches. Germline V gene data show CDR1 as MNHEY and CDR2 as SVGEGT. CDR3 coding DNA: TGTGCCAGCAGTACGGCCGGGACAGGGATTTTGATTGAGACTAGCGGGAGATACGAGCAGTACTTC. It specifies CASSTAGTGILIETSGRYEQYF.

The V and J genes are TRBV7-9 and TRBJ2-1, with D unresolved. The germline V and J ends were trimmed by 5 bases and 8 bases, with 19 bases remaining between them. CDR3 size: 15 residues. The germline gives CDR1 SEHNR, CDR2 FQNEAQ (reference sequence). The CDR3 nucleotides read TGTGCCAGCAGCGAACAAAAGGACGCGAAGGATGAGCAGTTCTTC. Its protein is CASSEQKDAKDEQFF. Full variable domain (outside the CDR3, taken from reference TRBV7-9 and TRBJ2-1): DTGVSQNPRHKITKRGQNVTFRCDPISEHNRLYWYRQTLGQGPEFLTYFQNEAQLEKSRLLSDRFSAERPKGSFSTLEIQRTEQGDSAMYLCASSEQKDAKDEQFFGPGTRLTVL.

CDR3 amino acids: CASSWTSGTLEQYF. The CDR3 region has the DNA TGTGCCAGCAGCTGGACTAGCGGGACTCTCGAGCAGTACTTC. The chain has TRBV7-6 and TRBJ2-7; 12 positions agree with TRBD2. Germline lookup yields CDR1 SGHVS and CDR2 FNYEAQ. V lost 4 bases and J lost 6; bases outside the gene matches: 4. This CDR3 has 14 residues.

This clonotype was recorded a few times. The V gene is TRBV15, the J gene TRBJ2-5; tentatively, D is TRBD1 (5 bases). Looked up from germline, CDR1 is LNHNV and CDR2 is YYDKDF (reference sequence). The CDR3 spans 15 residues. Trimming cost V 1 base and J 5 bases, with 14 bases left between them. CDR3 residues: CATSRGRQAGETQYF. CDR3 nucleotides: TGTGCCACCAGCAGAGGAAGGCAGGCAGGGGAGACCCAGTACTTC. Full variable domain (missing parts from reference TRBV15 and TRBJ2-5): DAMVIQNPRYQVTQFGKPVTLSCSQTLNHNVMYWYQQKSSQAPKLLFHYYDKDFNNEADTPDNFQSRRPNTSFCFLDIRSPGLGDTAMYLCATSRGRQAGETQYFGPGTRLLVL.

This clonotype is deemed medium-sized. The chain joins TRBV12-3 or TRBV12-4 to TRBJ2-1; TRBD1 aligns across 7 bases. CDR3 length: 15 amino acids. J lost 2 bases, V lost 6 bases, and 7 bases had no gene match. For the CDR3, the DNA is TGTGCCAGCAGGGGGGAAGGGGGCGCCTACAATGAGCAGTTCTTC. The encoded protein is CASRGEGGAYNEQFF.

This rearrangement joins TRBV3-1 to TRBJ2-7, with 7 bases aligning to TRBD2. V was clipped by 0 bases and J by 1 base; unmatched bases: 12. This CDR3 has 18 amino acids. In germline, CDR1 is LGHDT, CDR2 YNNKEL (reference sequence). CDR3 in DNA: TGTGCCAGCAGCCAAGATTGGCCTAGCGGATGGGGGTCCTACGAGCAGTACTTC. It is translated as CASSQDWPSGWGSYEQYF.

This clonotype occurred a few times. J is TRBJ2-7 and V is TRBV20-1; no definite D call. V was clipped by 1 base and J by 2 bases, with 15 bases between them. CDR1 and CDR2 (germline): DFQATT, SNEGSKA (reference sequence). The CDR3 is 15 amino acids. CDR3 sequence: CSARVPGFPTYEQYF. The CDR3 region has the DNA TGCAGTGCTAGAGTCCCGGGCTTCCCAACCTACGAGCAGTACTTC.

The chain joins TRBV12-3 or TRBV12-4 to TRBJ2-7; D may correspond to TRBD1 or TRBD2 (5 bases each). The ends were cut back, 6 bases at V and 3 bases at J, with 12 bases in the middle. This CDR3 spans 13 amino acids. CDR3 nucleotide sequence: TGTGCCAGCAGCATGGGGGATTACTACGAGCAGTACTTC. Translated: CASSMGDYYEQYF.

This clonotype was recorded many times. V usage is TRBV27 and J usage is TRBJ2-3; the D is unclear. CDR3 size: 14 residues. V gave up 7 bases and J gave up 0 bases, with 11 bases separating them. Germline CDR1 is MNHEY and CDR2 is SMNVEV (reference sequence). This CDR3 reads CASTAGRSTDTQYF. The CDR3 region has the DNA TGTGCCAGCACCGCCGGAAGGAGCACAGATACGCAGTATTTT.

This clonotype came up many times. The CDR3 protein is CASSLGGGINQPQHF. CDR3 nucleotides: TGTGCCAGCAGTTTAGGAGGAGGGATCAATCAGCCCCAGCATTTT. This rearrangement joins TRBV12-3 or TRBV12-4 to TRBJ1-5; D is undetermined. Trimming pared 1 base from V and 3 bases from J, leaving 10 bases between. This CDR3 has 15 amino acids.

V and J are TRBV11-2 and TRBJ2-7; the D gene is possibly TRBD1 (6 bases). Germline assignment: CDR1 SGHAT and CDR2 FQNNGV. The CDR3 covers 13 residues. With 6 bases removed from V and 3 bases from J, the gap between germline ends came to 12 bases. The CDR3 region has the DNA TGTGCCAGCAGGTCGGACAGAATCTACGAGCAGTACTTC. Translating gives CASRSDRIYEQYF.

This clonotype turned up a few times. The CDR3 nucleotides read TGTGCCAGCAGCTTAACCCCCACCAGAATACGGGGAGAGACCCAGTACTTC. It encodes CASSLTPTRIRGETQYF. The chain employs TRBV7-2 and TRBJ2-5; a possible D gene is TRBD2 (5 bases). Trimming removed 2 bases at V and 4 bases at J, with 20 bases between. From germline, CDR1 is SGHTA and CDR2 FQGNSA. There are 17 residues in the CDR3.

This clonotype was seen repeatedly, ten times or more. The rearrangement uses TRBV6-1 and TRBJ2-7; TRBD1 agrees at 9 bases. Germline CDR1 reads MNHNS; CDR2 reads SASEGT. The V segment lost 6 bases and the J segment 0 bases; nucleotides outside the gene matches: 6. The CDR3 sequence is 15 residues long. The CDR3, as DNA: TGTGCCAGCAGCCCGGGACAGGGTTACTCCTACGAGCAGTACTTC. Amino acids: CASSPGQGYSYEQYF.